The clone carrying this TCR beta chain is large in the sample. This sample was included in a study of circulating CD8 cells and anti-PD-1 response in melanoma. Sorting of live CD3+CD8+TCRalphabeta+ cells by PD-1 and/or TIGIT gave four subsets. Using around 15 ng of total RNA, TCR libraries were made with the QIAseq Immune Repertoire TCR panel. MiXCR, applied by TCRdb to the reads, yields one record per CDR3 protein. The repertoire includes 800 to 1,200 distinct CDR3 sequences, approximately 9.7% of them detected once, and roughly 6% sits in the top ten. The V gene's germline CDR1 is MDHEN and CDR2 SYDVKM. Germline trimming cut 8 bases from V and 3 bases from J; bases unmatched to any gene: 8. This CDR3 comprises 14 residues.

The rearrangement uses TRBV28 and TRBJ2-7; 9 bases are shared with TRBD1. This TCR derives from a human donor with melanoma. The sample here was CD8+ T cells from PBMCs, taken at baseline or after one month of anti-PD-1 therapy (not recorded which). The CDR3 DNA reads as TGTGCCAGCTCCCACCAGGGACAGGGCTACGAGCAGTACTTC. It encodes CASSHQGQGYEQYF.